The 27 T cell receptor beta chains reported below all come from one sample, sequenced in a study of T-cell memory formation after mild COVID-19. Using its own MiXCR run on the 5' RACE reads, TCRdb lists one record per CDR3 protein. The sample carries 50,000 or so distinct CDR3 sequences, around a quarter recorded once. The sequenced sample was PBMCs or a T cell subset sorted from them (not recorded which). The source is a man between 18 and 29 years old who had mild COVID-19 (a few samples of this study predate the infection). Cell type and time point are not known.

This clonotype was detected a few times. The rearrangement links TRBV6-5 to TRBJ2-3; D is unclear. The CDR3 length is 14 residues. V dropped 2 bases and J dropped 0 bases, with 6 bases sitting between them. Germline CDR1 MNHEY, CDR2 SVGAGI. The CDR3 here is CASSYVASTDTQYF. The CDR3 DNA is TGTGCCAGCAGTTACGTTGCTAGCACAGATACGCAGTATTTT.

This chain joins TRBV29-1 and TRBJ2-7, with D perhaps TRBD1 (7 bases). V was shortened by 6 bases and J by 3 bases, with 21 bases between the two germline ends. The CDR3 is made up of 15 amino acids. In germline, CDR1 is SQVTM, CDR2 ANQGSEA. The DNA of the CDR3 is TGCAGCGTGGCGGGACAGACCTACGCTAGCTACGAGCAGTACTTC. As protein: CSVAGQTYASYEQYF.

The chain joins TRBV5-1 to TRBJ2-1; no firm D call. The CDR3 spans 15 residues. V was clipped by 2 bases and J by 1 base, with 10 bases between them. CDR1 is SGHRS and CDR2 is YFSETQ in the germline V gene. The CDR3 DNA follows: TGCGCCAGCAGCTTTTGGGCGAATTCCTACAATGAGCAGTTCTTC. It specifies CASSFWANSYNEQFF.

The V and J genes are TRBV6-2 or TRBV6-3 and TRBJ2-7, with D possibly TRBD1 on 6 matching bases. This CDR3 is 15 amino acids long. The germline CDR1 and CDR2 sequences are MNHEY and SVGEGT. Trimming took 5 bases from V and 4 from J, leaving 18 bases between them. The CDR3 DNA reads as TGTGCCAGCAGTACCCCGAGGACAGTCGATTACGAGCAGTACTTC. The encoded protein is CASSTPRTVDYEQYF.

As for this clonotype: A read error may account for a junction end that differs from germline. V usage is TRBV7-2 and J usage is TRBJ1-5; D possibly corresponds to TRBD1 (6 bases). Germline-derived CDR1 and CDR2 are SGHTA and FQGNSA. The CDR3 totals 16 residues. CDR3 residues: CASSLDPTGKGQPQDF. The DNA for the CDR3 is TGTGCCAGCAGCTTAGATCCGACAGGCAAAGGTCAGCCCCAGGATTTT.

The genes are TRBV12-3 or TRBV12-4 and TRBJ2-5, with D hard to call. The CDR3 covers 12 residues. V was clipped by 6 bases and J by 5 bases, with 10 bases between them. CDR3 amino acids: CASSAIGETQYF. The CDR3 region has the DNA TGTGCCAGCAGCGCCATTGGGGAGACCCAGTACTTC.

There are a few counts of this clonotype. The CDR3 bases are TGTGCCAGCAGCCCTCCTAGCGGGGGGCTTTACACAGATACGCAGTATTTT. It encodes CASSPPSGGLYTDTQYF. The J gene is TRBJ2-3, the V gene TRBV7-2; 11 nucleotides agree with TRBD2. V gave up 5 bases and J gave up 2 bases; unmatched junction bases: 9. This CDR3 is built from 17 residues. Germline-derived CDR1 and CDR2 are SGHTA and FQGNSA.

This chain links TRBV11-3 with TRBJ2-3, with 7 bases aligning to TRBD2. V was pared by 5 bases and J by 5 bases, with 7 bases of the junction left unmatched. Per the germline V gene, CDR1 is SGHNT and CDR2 is YENEEA. The CDR3 consists of 14 residues. CDR3 nucleotide sequence: TGTGCCAGCAGCCTACCGGGGGGAGGAGATACGCAGTATTTT. Translated, it gives CASSLPGGGDTQYF.

The chain couples TRBV3-1 to TRBJ1-1; D may be TRBD1 (5 bases). Germline loops: CDR1 LGHDT, CDR2 YNNKEL (reference sequence). The CDR3 extends over 15 amino acids. Trimming took off 0 bases at V and 3 bases at J, with 11 bases between the two ends. The CDR3 DNA reads TGTGCCAGCAGCCAAGATATACCGGGGGACACTGAAGCTTTCTTT. Amino acid sequence: CASSQDIPGDTEAFF.

The V call is TRBV10-3, the J call TRBJ2-1; 8 bases align to TRBD2. Per germline, CDR1 ENHRY and CDR2 SYGVKD. The V segment lost 10 bases and the J segment 0 bases; nucleotides outside the gene matches: 5. CDR3 length: 14 amino acids. The CDR3 DNA reads TGTGCCACGACACGGGGGGGCTCCTACAATGAGCAGTTCTTC. It codes for CATTRGGSYNEQFF.

The genes are TRBV29-1 and TRBJ2-5, with D possibly TRBD1 on 6 matching bases. This CDR3 is built from 16 residues. V was shortened by 4 bases and J by 7 bases, with 25 bases between the two germline ends. Germline V CDR1 and CDR2: SQVTM, ANQGSEA. DNA of the CDR3: TGCAGCGTTGTCTTCCCACGGGACATTCGGATAGGGACCCAGTACTTC. Its protein product is CSVVFPRDIRIGTQYF.

CDR3 region: CASSLPDRADTQYF. The CDR3 coding sequence is TGTGCCAGCAGCTTGCCGGACAGGGCCGATACGCAGTATTTT. This chain connects TRBV5-5 to TRBJ2-3, with 8 bases identical to TRBD1. Per germline, CDR1 SGHKS and CDR2 YYEKEE (reference sequence). V lost 1 base and J lost 6; bases outside the gene matches: 4. This CDR3 contains 14 residues.

This clonotype has a handful of counts. V and J are TRBV20-1 and TRBJ2-7, with 7 bases identical to TRBD1. This CDR3 contains 14 residues. CDR1 is DFQATT and CDR2 is SNEGSKA in the germline V gene (reference sequence). V lost 1 base and J lost 2; bases outside the gene matches: 5. The CDR3 loop reads CSARGQGQAYEQYF. CDR3 DNA: TGCAGTGCTAGAGGACAGGGTCAAGCCTACGAGCAGTACTTC.

The chain links TRBV7-3 to TRBJ2-3; D gene ambiguous. CDR1 is SGHTA, CDR2 FQGTGA, per germline. This CDR3 contains 16 residues. The ends were cut back, 5 bases at V and 2 bases at J, with 17 bases in the middle. This chain's CDR3 is CASSLGRFSLTDTQYF. The CDR3, as DNA: TGTGCCAGCAGCCTCGGACGGTTCTCCCTCACAGATACGCAGTATTTT.

The chain links TRBV7-6 to TRBJ2-3, with a possible D match to TRBD1 (6 bases). V lost 5 bases and J 2 bases, leaving 14 bases between the germline ends. The CDR3 totals 15 residues. Germline-derived CDR1 and CDR2 are SGHVS and FNYEAQ. This CDR3 reads CASSITTGNTDTQYF. Written as DNA, the CDR3 is TGTGCCAGCAGCATCACGACAGGTAACACAGATACGCAGTATTTT.

This clonotype was seen a few times. The chain recombines TRBV7-9 with TRBJ2-5; D unresolved. The V gene lost 1 base and the J gene lost 2 bases, with 8 bases spanning the gap. Germline V gene data show CDR1 as SEHNR and CDR2 as FQNEAQ (reference sequence). The CDR3 is 14 residues long. The DNA of the CDR3 is TGTGCCAGCAGCTTAGAGCTTAGGCAAGAGACCCAGTACTTC. It codes for CASSLELRQETQYF.

V and J are TRBV13 and TRBJ2-4; TRBD1 or TRBD2 may be the D gene (7 bases each). The V end lost 5 bases, the J end lost 6 bases, and 14 bases lay between the germline ends. CDR3 length equals 14 residues. Looked up from germline, CDR1 is PRHDT and CDR2 is FYEKMQ (reference sequence). The DNA of the CDR3 is TGTGCCAGCAGCCAACAGGGGAGGGGAAACATTCAGTACTTC. Its translation is CASSQQGRGNIQYF.

CDR3 in amino acids: CASRGTEALGGNIQYF. CDR3 nucleotide sequence: TGTGCCAGCAGGGGGACAGAGGCCCTCGGGGGCAACATTCAGTACTTC. The chain joins TRBV6-6 to TRBJ2-4; a weak D match, TRBD1 (7 bases). Trimming took off 6 bases at V and 7 bases at J, with 22 bases between the two ends. The germline V gene has CDR1 MNHNY and CDR2 SVGAGI (reference sequence). The CDR3 consists of 16 residues.

The V call is TRBV4-1, the J call TRBJ2-1, with a tentative D call TRBD1 (6 bases). CDR3 size: 14 residues. The germline gives CDR1 MGHRA, CDR2 YSYEKL. V lost 4 bases, J lost 9 bases, and 16 bases lay in between. This CDR3 reads CASSPTSGVTEQFF. CDR3 nucleotide sequence: TGCGCCAGCAGCCCTACTTCAGGGGTCACTGAGCAGTTCTTC.

The chain combines TRBV4-1 with TRBJ1-1, with D unclear. V shed 1 base and J shed 4 bases, with 10 bases lying between them. This CDR3 contains 14 residues. Germline V gene sequence: CDR1 MGHRA, CDR2 YSYEKL. The CDR3 loop reads CASSQGGEATEAFF. The CDR3 nucleotides read TGCGCCAGCAGCCAAGGGGGAGAAGCCACTGAAGCTTTCTTT.

This clonotype was found a few times. This chain uses TRBV4-1 with TRBJ2-1; 10 bases line up with TRBD1. With V trimmed by 4 bases and J by 1 base, 7 bases remained unmatched. The CDR3 contains 17 residues. Germline CDR1 MGHRA, CDR2 YSYEKL. Here the CDR3 reads CASSRRPGQGSYNEQFF. CDR3 in DNA: TGCGCCAGCAGCCGGAGACCGGGACAGGGGTCCTACAATGAGCAGTTCTTC.

This clonotype was picked up a small number of times. This chain uses TRBV23-1 with TRBJ2-1, with D possibly being TRBD1 or TRBD2 (5 bases each). TRBV23-1 is an open reading frame whose function is uncertain. Trimming removed 2 bases at V and 3 bases at J, with 11 bases between. The CDR3 is made up of 15 amino acids. The CDR3 is CASSQEGFLYNEQFF. The CDR3, as DNA: TGCGCCAGCAGTCAAGAGGGGTTCCTCTACAATGAGCAGTTCTTC.

This clonotype was detected a few times. This sequence joins TRBV10-3 and TRBJ2-3; 7 positions agree with TRBD1. Germline loops: CDR1 ENHRY, CDR2 SYGVKD. The length of the CDR3 is 17 residues. With 2 bases clipped from V and 4 bases from J, the junction kept 12 bases outside the gene matches. The CDR3 DNA follows: TGTGCCATCAGTGAGCTGAGACAGGGAGCCGGAGCAGATACGCAGTATTTT. It is translated as CAISELRQGAGADTQYF.

A single count supports this clonotype. The CDR3 spells CASSYADMNTEAFF. The CDR3 nucleotides read TGTGCCAGCAGTTATGCAGACATGAACACTGAAGCTTTCTTT. The rearrangement uses TRBV13 and TRBJ1-1; D remains unclear. V lost 6 bases, J lost 0 bases, and 11 bases lay in between. The germline CDR1 and CDR2 sequences are PRHDT and FYEKMQ (reference sequence). This CDR3 contains 14 residues.

This clonotype was observed a handful of times. This chain links TRBV10-3 with TRBJ1-3; 9 nucleotides line up with TRBD1. This CDR3 has 20 amino acids. The V gene end was trimmed by 4 bases and the J gene end by 2 bases; junction bases not matched to a gene: 18. CDR1 and CDR2 from the germline V gene are ENHRY and SYGVKD. Written as DNA, the CDR3 is TGTGCCATCAGTGGGTCTCTCGGATGGTGGTACAGGGGGCCTGGAAACACCATATATTTT. Its protein product is CAISGSLGWWYRGPGNTIYF.

There are a few counts of this clonotype. The chain uses TRBV7-2 and TRBJ2-7, with D maybe TRBD1 (6 bases). Germline CDR1 is SGHTA and CDR2 is FQGNSA. The CDR3 is 12 residues long. V lost 3 bases, J lost 6 bases, and 9 bases lay in between. The CDR3 loop is CASSFRGGEQYV. CDR3 DNA: TGTGCCAGCAGCTTTAGAGGGGGCGAGCAGTACGTC.

This clonotype was recorded a few times. J is TRBJ1-2 and V is TRBV29-1, with 9 bases matching TRBD1. Germline lookup yields CDR1 SQVTM and CDR2 ANQGSEA. With 6 bases clipped from V and 4 bases from J, the junction kept 24 bases outside the gene matches. The length of the CDR3 is 19 residues. The CDR3 sequence: CSVPILSGQGSTPAYGYTF. CDR3 sequence (DNA): TGCAGCGTCCCCATTTTATCGGGACAGGGTTCCACTCCCGCCTATGGCTACACCTTC.